This T cell receptor (beta chain) was retrieved from a study of neoadjuvant anti-PD-1 for oral cavity cancer. Turning to the study itself: Most patients had three to four biweekly doses of 3 mg/kg nivolumab before resection. General study findings and limits: Post-nivolumab, blood T cell clonality was significantly elevated in non-responders. Higher pretreatment blood Treg/Th17 ratios correlated with higher pretreatment blood and lower post-treatment tumor TCRbeta clonality.

Germline loops: CDR1 SGHRS, CDR2 YFSETQ. CDR3 length: 13 residues. The V gene lost 1 base and the J gene lost 7 bases, with 11 bases spanning the gap. Assay used: immunoSEQ multiplex PCR; TCRdb lists only in-frame clones, some missing. The sample records some 9,500 clones, 55% to 75% being singletons. Time point: after neoadjuvant nivolumab, at surgical resection. The patients had HPV-negative, locally advanced oral cavity squamous cell carcinoma. Of note for this clone: What it binds is unknown.

Here the sequenced sample was PBMCs, taken after nivolumab (anti-PD-1) treatment. The receptor comes from a person between 40 and 80 years old with oral cavity squamous cell carcinoma. The rearrangement links TRBV5-1 to TRBJ2-5, with D perhaps matching TRBD2 (5 bases). The CDR3 loop reads CASSLIAEGTQYF. The CDR3 nucleotides are TGCGCCAGCAGCTTGATCGCCGAGGGGACCCAGTACTTC.